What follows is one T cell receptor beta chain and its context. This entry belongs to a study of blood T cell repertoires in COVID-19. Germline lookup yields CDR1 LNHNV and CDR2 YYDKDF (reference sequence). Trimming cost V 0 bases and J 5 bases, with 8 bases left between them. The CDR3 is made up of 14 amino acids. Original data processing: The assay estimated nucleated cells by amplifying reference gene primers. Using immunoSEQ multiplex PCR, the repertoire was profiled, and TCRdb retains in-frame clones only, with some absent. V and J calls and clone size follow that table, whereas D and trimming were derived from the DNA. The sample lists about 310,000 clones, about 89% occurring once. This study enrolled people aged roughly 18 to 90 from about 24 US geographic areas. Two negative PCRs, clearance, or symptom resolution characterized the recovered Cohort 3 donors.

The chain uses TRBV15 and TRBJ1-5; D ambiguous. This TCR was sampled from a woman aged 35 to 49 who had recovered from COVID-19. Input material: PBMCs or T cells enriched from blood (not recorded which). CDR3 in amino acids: CATSRDVLDQPQHF. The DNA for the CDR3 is TGTGCCACCAGCAGAGATGTACTTGATCAGCCCCAGCATTTT.